Reported below is one T cell receptor (beta chain). Its antigen is unknown. The sample originates from a study of cytotoxic CD8 clonotypes in ibrutinib-treated CLL. For the study at large: The taking of response samples occurred after a median roughly 12 months of treatment, with a range of 6 to 36. Across samples, productive templates numbered about 280,000 and productive rearrangements reached around 98,000 on average.

Libraries were prepared by immunoSEQ multiplex PCR; TCRdb keeps only in-frame clonotypes and omits some of them. The sample consists of approximately 100,000 clones, around four fifths of them appearing once. Germline V CDR1 and CDR2: LNHDA, SQIVND (reference sequence). The V and J ends lost 4 bases and 5 bases respectively, with 6 bases between them. The CDR3 length is 11 residues. Notes on the study in general: Under therapy, public clonotypes either contracted or stayed stable, and they were uncommon. Baseline clonality, higher than in age-matched healthy donors, tracked circulating CD8+ T-cell counts.

The clonotype was recovered from a human donor with chronic lymphocytic leukemia. The chain couples TRBV19 to TRBJ2-7, with D unresolved. The source was PBMCs, collected after 12 months of ibrutinib treatment. CDR3 residues: CASSSDHEQYF. The CDR3 nucleotides are TGTGCCAGTAGTAGTGACCACGAGCAGTACTTC.